This TCR beta chain emerged from a study of T cell changes during pregnancy in multiple sclerosis. Produced via immunoSEQ multiplex PCR; TCRdb's table is partial and in-frame only. Found here are about 110,000 clones, 75% to 95% of them singletons; the top ten hold 1.6%. CDR1 is LNHDA and CDR2 is SQIVND in the germline V gene (reference sequence). Between the trimmed V and J ends, which lost 9 bases and 0 bases, there was a span of 9 bases. CDR3 length: 13 amino acids. Sample: peripheral blood, taken before pregnancy. The TCR comes from a female donor with multiple sclerosis, enrolled in a pregnancy study. V gene TRBV19 combines with J gene TRBJ1-3; D may be TRBD1 (5 bases). The CDR3 region has the DNA TGTGCCAGCAGACAGAACTCTGGAAACACCATATATTTT. Its translation is CASRQNSGNTIYF.